One sample yielded the 25 T cell receptor beta chains listed below, sequenced in a study of T-cell reconstitution after alpha-beta-depleted transplantation in children. This sample's TCRbeta library carried unique molecular identifier barcodes. One entry per CDR3 protein, called by TCRdb with MiXCR from the PCR reads. Seen here are over 300,000 distinct CDR3 sequences, 10% observed once, and the top ten hold around 2.3%. This sample comprised PBMCs from the stem cell graft donor, obtained from the stem cell graft. These receptors came from a human donor who donated a stem cell graft to a child with acute lymphoblastic leukemia.

The table lists this clonotype with a few counts. This chain connects TRBV4-3 to TRBJ2-3; D unresolved. Germline CDR1 is LGHNA and CDR2 is YSLEER. V was clipped by 2 bases and J by 3 bases, with 6 bases between them. The CDR3 has 13 amino acids. CDR3 bases: TGCGCCAGCAGCCAAAGGTCGACAGATACGCAGTATTTT. It yields the protein CASSQRSTDTQYF.

This clonotype was seen at least ten times. CDR3 protein: CASSLAGTRGYNEQFF. The CDR3 coding sequence is TGTGCCAGCAGCTTGGCAGGGACTCGAGGATACAATGAGCAGTTCTTC. V gene TRBV5-4 combines with J gene TRBJ2-1; a possible D gene is TRBD2 (6 bases). Looked up from germline, CDR1 is SGHNT and CDR2 is YYREEE (reference sequence). Deletions cut 0 bases from V and 4 bases from J, with 14 bases between. The CDR3 has 16 residues. The full variable domain, with the rest looked up from reference TRBV5-4 and TRBJ2-1, is ETGVTQSPTHLIKTRGQQVTLRCSSQSGHNTVSWYQQALGQGPQFIFQYYREEENGRGNFPPRFSGLQFPNYSSELNVNALELDDSALYLCASSLAGTRGYNEQFFGPGTRLTVL.

This clonotype was counted at least ten times. The V gene is TRBV6-2 or TRBV6-3, the J gene TRBJ2-2; 8 nucleotides match TRBD1. This CDR3 contains 18 residues. V dropped 6 bases and J dropped 7; count of bases not matched to a gene: 19. Germline loops: CDR1 MNHEY, CDR2 SVGEGT. CDR3 region: CASSANTLGQGSFGELFF. Written as DNA, the CDR3 is TGTGCCAGCAGCGCGAATACGCTAGGACAGGGCTCGTTCGGGGAGCTGTTTTTT.

This clonotype was picked up many times. The V call is TRBV5-1, the J call TRBJ1-6, with D unclear. There are 13 residues in the CDR3. V lost 3 bases, J lost 3 bases, and 4 bases lay in between. The germline gives CDR1 SGHRS, CDR2 YFSETQ. This CDR3 reads CASSWDYNSPLHF. CDR3 in DNA: TGCGCCAGCAGCTGGGACTATAATTCACCCCTCCACTTT.

The gene calls are TRBV5-1 and TRBJ2-7, with a tentative D call TRBD2 (5 bases). The germline V and J ends were trimmed by 9 bases and 2 bases, with 18 bases remaining between them. Germline lookup yields CDR1 SGHRS and CDR2 YFSETQ. The CDR3 totals 14 residues. The CDR3 reads CATTEGGEPYEQYF. DNA for the CDR3: TGCGCCACCACAGAGGGTGGGGAACCCTACGAGCAGTACTTC.

In this sample, this clonotype turned up a few times. The chain uses TRBV5-1 and TRBJ1-2, with D perhaps matching TRBD1 (5 bases). Germline-derived CDR1 and CDR2 are SGHRS and YFSETQ. V lost 0 bases and J 3 bases, leaving 12 bases between the germline ends. The CDR3 spans 15 residues. CDR3 DNA: TGCGCCAGCAGCTTGGCCAGGAGGGGAGACTATGGCTACACCTTC. Translating it yields CASSLARRGDYGYTF.

This clonotype was detected only a few times. CDR3 sequence reads: CSATTGRNTEAFF. The CDR3 nucleotides are TGCAGTGCTACCACCGGGAGGAACACTGAAGCTTTCTTT. V usage is TRBV20-1 and J usage is TRBJ1-1; D ambiguous. The V and J ends lost 4 bases and 1 base respectively, with 10 bases between them. The CDR3 contains 13 residues. Germline values: CDR1 DFQATT, CDR2 SNEGSKA (reference sequence).

A few counts support this clonotype. The J gene is TRBJ2-1, the V gene TRBV6-1; 9 bases fit TRBD1. CDR3 size: 17 residues. J lost 7 bases, V lost 0 bases, and 10 bases had no gene match. Germline V gene sequence: CDR1 MNHNS, CDR2 SASEGT. The DNA of the CDR3 is TGTGCCAGCAGTGAAGCCCGGTGGACAGGGGCCCCGAATGAGCAGTTCTTC. Amino acid sequence: CASSEARWTGAPNEQFF.

The chain employs TRBV27 and TRBJ1-4, with D maybe TRBD1 (6 bases). Trimming pared 4 bases from V and 7 bases from J, leaving 10 bases between. The CDR3 loop spans 13 amino acids. From germline, CDR1 is MNHEY and CDR2 SMNVEV (reference sequence). CDR3 amino acids: CASSWDIREKLFF. CDR3 in DNA: TGTGCCAGCAGTTGGGACATCCGTGAAAAACTGTTTTTT.

This clonotype was observed many times. V is TRBV7-6 and J is TRBJ2-1; D unclear. Germline CDR1 is SGHVS and CDR2 is FNYEAQ. Trimming stripped 3 bases from V and 8 bases from J, with 11 bases between. CDR3 size: 13 residues. CDR3 coding DNA: TGTGCCAGCAGCTTTGTGAGCGCCCATGAGCAGTTCTTC. Translation gives CASSFVSAHEQFF.

This chain links TRBV7-9 with TRBJ1-3; tentatively, D is TRBD1 (5 bases). The CDR3 runs to 14 residues. Germline CDR1 SEHNR, CDR2 FQNEAQ (reference sequence). Trimming removed 1 base from V and 4 bases from J, with 8 bases in between. The CDR3 sequence is CASSLDWDGNTIYF. The CDR3 DNA reads as TGTGCCAGCAGCTTAGATTGGGACGGAAACACCATATATTTT.

The CDR3 here is CSSGTELNTEAFF. Written as DNA, the CDR3 is TGCAGCTCCGGGACAGAACTGAACACTGAAGCTTTCTTT. The rearrangement links TRBV29-1 to TRBJ1-1; 7 positions agree with TRBD1. CDR1 is SQVTM and CDR2 is ANQGSEA in the germline V gene. With V trimmed by 8 bases and J by 0 bases, 6 bases remained unmatched. The CDR3 is 13 residues long.

This clonotype was seen a handful of times. The chain recombines TRBV20-1 with TRBJ2-3; the match to TRBD2 covers 10 bases. The germline V gene has CDR1 DFQATT and CDR2 SNEGSKA (reference sequence). The CDR3 sequence is 14 residues long. Trimming removed 5 bases from V and 2 bases from J; junction bases left unmatched: 4. The CDR3 DNA is TGCAGTGCTGCGACTAGCGGGTCCACAGATACGCAGTATTTT. Amino acid sequence: CSAATSGSTDTQYF.

The V gene is TRBV3-1, the J gene TRBJ2-2; D might be TRBD1 (7 bases). The CDR3 loop spans 20 amino acids. Germline loops: CDR1 LGHDT, CDR2 YNNKEL (reference sequence). V was shortened by 5 bases and J by 3 bases, with 28 bases between the two germline ends. CDR3 loop: CASSRGLKTRGGGHTGELFF. The CDR3 DNA is TGTGCCAGCAGCAGGGGCCTCAAAACTCGTGGAGGGGGCCACACCGGGGAGCTGTTTTTT. Drawing the rest from reference TRBV3-1 and TRBJ2-2, the complete variable domain is DTAVSQTPKYLVTQMGNDKSIKCEQNLGHDTMYWYKQDSKKFLKIMFSYNNKELIINETVPNRFSPKSPDKAHLNLHINSLELGDSAVYFCASSRGLKTRGGGHTGELFFGEGSRLTVL.

Only a few counts were recorded for this clonotype. The DNA for the CDR3 is TGTGCCAGCTCGGCTACAATTGCCAGTCACGAGCAGTACTTC. Translating it yields CASSATIASHEQYF. The V and J genes are TRBV18 and TRBJ2-7; D gene ambiguous. Germline V gene sequence: CDR1 KGHSH, CDR2 LQKENI. The CDR3 has 14 amino acids. V gave up 6 bases and J gave up 5 bases, with 17 bases separating them.

This chain uses TRBV7-6 with TRBJ2-3, with D perhaps TRBD2 (6 bases). The CDR3 loop spans 17 amino acids. In germline, CDR1 is SGHVS, CDR2 FNYEAQ. V lost 5 bases to trimming and J lost 2 bases, with 20 bases between them. As DNA, the CDR3 is TGTGCCAGCAGCCCCGGGTGGGGAAGGCGGGACACAGATACGCAGTATTTT. Translating it yields CASSPGWGRRDTDTQYF.

This clonotype has at least ten counts. The gene calls are TRBV7-2 and TRBJ2-3; 8 nucleotides line up with TRBD2. Germline trimming cut 9 bases from V and 1 base from J; bases unmatched to any gene: 12. Germline lookup yields CDR1 SGHTA and CDR2 FQGNSA. The CDR3 has 16 residues. The CDR3 nucleotides read TGTGCCAGGGGACTAGTGGTTCGTGGGGGCACAGATACGCAGTATTTT. The encoded protein is CARGLVVRGGTDTQYF. The entire variable domain, with the rest obtained from reference TRBV7-2 and TRBJ2-3, is as follows: GAGVSQSPSNKVTEKGKDVELRCDPISGHTALYWYRQSLGQGLEFLIYFQGNSAPDKSGLPSDRFSAERTGGSVSTLTIQRTQQEDSAVYLCARGLVVRGGTDTQYFGPGTRLTVL.

The chain employs TRBV20-1 and TRBJ2-7; 9 bases map to TRBD1. Per the germline V gene, CDR1 is DFQATT and CDR2 is SNEGSKA (reference sequence). The length of the CDR3 is 15 residues. The J segment lost 0 bases and the V segment lost 6 bases, leaving 9 bases of the junction unmatched. CDR3: CSARGTGGASYEQYF. The CDR3 DNA sequence: TGCAGTGCCCGGGGAACAGGGGGCGCCTCCTACGAGCAGTACTTC.

The sample holds many counts of this clonotype. The V and J genes are TRBV15 and TRBJ1-5, with D unresolved. V was cut by 1 base and J by 9 bases, with 7 bases left in between. The CDR3 is 12 residues long. The germline gives CDR1 LNHNV, CDR2 YYDKDF (reference sequence). The CDR3 DNA reads as TGTGCCACCAGCAGAGTGCCGGGGCCCCAGCATTTT. Translating gives CATSRVPGPQHF.

This clonotype was counted a few times. This sequence joins TRBV20-1 and TRBJ1-3, with D tentatively TRBD1 (6 bases). Germline V gene data show CDR1 as DFQATT and CDR2 as SNEGSKA (reference sequence). The CDR3 is 15 residues long. The V gene lost 3 bases and the J gene lost 8 bases, with 20 bases spanning the gap. DNA of the CDR3: TGCAGTGCTAGGGACTTGTGGGGGGGCAAGGACACCATATATTTT. This gives the protein CSARDLWGGKDTIYF.

The chain combines TRBV20-1 with TRBJ2-5; 8 bases are shared with TRBD2. Germline trimming cut 3 bases from V and 1 base from J; bases unmatched to any gene: 7. This CDR3 spans 15 amino acids. Germline V gene sequence: CDR1 DFQATT, CDR2 SNEGSKA (reference sequence). As DNA, the CDR3 is TGCAGTGCTAGGCGGCTAGCGGGTACCCAAGAGACCCAGTACTTC. It codes for CSARRLAGTQETQYF.

Ten or more counts support this clonotype. The rearrangement uses TRBV19 and TRBJ2-1, with TRBD1 matching 8 bases. The V gene's germline CDR1 is LNHDA and CDR2 SQIVND (reference sequence). J was trimmed by 6 bases and V by 5 bases; bases with no gene match: 12. The CDR3 covers 16 residues. The CDR3 DNA is TGTGCCAGTAGTTCCTGGTCGGACAGGGTTTCCAATGAGCAGTTCTTC. Amino acids: CASSSWSDRVSNEQFF.

This clonotype was detected only a few times. The J gene is TRBJ2-5, the V gene TRBV2; either TRBD1 or TRBD2 may supply D (5 bases each). Per the germline V gene, CDR1 is SNHLY and CDR2 is FYNNEI. CDR3 length: 13 amino acids. Between the trimmed V and J ends, which lost 6 bases and 3 bases, there was a span of 11 bases. The CDR3 reads CASRGPWEETQYF. The CDR3 DNA reads as TGTGCCAGCAGGGGACCCTGGGAAGAGACCCAGTACTTC.

This clonotype was picked up a small number of times. The rearrangement joins TRBV7-2 to TRBJ2-1; 9 bases agree with TRBD1. The junction had 7 bases not matched to a gene; V was cut back by 5 bases and J by 2 bases. Germline CDR1 reads SGHTA; CDR2 reads FQGNSA. CDR3 length: 16 residues. CDR3 DNA sequence: TGTGCCAGCAGCAAGACCGGGACAGGGACCTACAATGAGCAGTTCTTC. Protein product: CASSKTGTGTYNEQFF.

This clonotype was observed a handful of times. The chain combines TRBV7-9 with TRBJ1-2; no definite D call. Trimming stripped 0 bases from V and 2 bases from J, with 7 bases between. This CDR3 is 14 amino acids long. Germline assignment: CDR1 SEHNR and CDR2 FQNEAQ (reference sequence). The CDR3: CASSLASPNYGYTF. The CDR3, as DNA: TGTGCCAGCAGCTTAGCCTCTCCGAACTATGGCTACACCTTC.